The entry that follows covers one T cell receptor (beta chain) sequence. No cognate antigen has been identified for it. Base quality data are lacking; no much larger clone is found one base away. In total, approximately 700 healthy bone marrow donors made up the cohort. All cohort members were sampled while nominally healthy, although unrecorded immune exposures were likely present. The donor tested CMV seropositive, placing the donor among the approximately 290 seropositive members of the cohort. A peripheral blood sample was provided by each donor, and peripheral blood mononuclear cells were used for TCR beta sequencing. The Qiagen DNeasy Blood Extraction Kit was used to extract genomic DNA from the blood cell samples. This specimen belongs to a study of cytomegalovirus exposure and HLA in healthy donors (dated by TCRdb to about 2017). Context from the whole study: An earlier analysis of 587 of the donors reported about 280 Gb of sequence data and some 110 million unique TCR beta sequences obtained from around 170 million T cells. All discovery cohort repertoires had been generated on a single sequencing platform. In a later analysis, previously published TCR beta repertoires from 670 or so donors were re-analyzed and high-resolution HLA genotyping was added so that TCR occurrence patterns could be studied. Approximately 300 gigabases of sequencing data and around 90 million unique TCR sequences made up an early release that covered fewer than 650 HLA-typed donors. To predict cytomegalovirus infection status, the study brought together high-throughput TCR immunosequencing, statistical association of individual TCRs with disease status, and machine learning. The study aimed to test whether cataloging public T cell receptors could reveal signatures of past pathogen exposure. The number of donors typed differed by locus, with 629-630 for A, B, C, DRB1 and DQB1, roughly 520 for DQA1, 606 for DPA1, and around 430 for DPB1. Across some 400 genotyped donors of the cohort, an average of about 240,000 unique TCR beta nucleotide sequences per donor were sequenced, and about a sixth of those sequences were non-productive. Alongside the repertoire data, information on donor age, sex, ethnicity and CMV serostatus was compiled. Roughly five DR-DQ haplotypes were handled as single units for association and clustering because linkage in the cohort was strong. The study profiled the T cell repertoires of under 850 subjects by immunosequencing and related them to cytomegalovirus serostatus. In the later analysis, no new phenotypic data were used to find candidate immune exposures; instead, reliance was placed on TCR beta sequences and their occurrence across donors. Genome-wide SNP genotypes for about three fifths of the roughly 670 donors were used in a later genetic analysis, which treated that subset as a discovery cohort. Of the roughly 420 genotyped donors, 75% to 85% were placed in the genetic ancestry cluster associated with self-reported Caucasian donors. HLA typing covered class I and class II loci at four-digit resolution. An earlier analysis of nearly 600 of the donors applied high-throughput TCR beta sequencing to assess whether each TCR beta V gene segment acted as functional or pseudogenic. A separate validation cohort of about 110 different subjects was used in addition to the roughly 720-subject first cohort. What the work shows at the level of the full study, not this receptor alone: Cytomegalovirus status was reported to be diagnosed by the classifier with high specificity and sensitivity in both the original and validation cohorts. A later analysis found that HLA-associated TCR beta chains were more clonally expanded and had lower generation probabilities than equally common non-associated chains. The sequencing pipeline was judged likely to have produced a cluster of highly shared sequence variants as a technical artifact. Because HLA typing was unavailable for some donors at each locus, only the typed subset was used in association tests. The cohort was sequenced for TCR beta chains only, and without alpha or paired-chain data the features that could be detected were limited. CMV serostatus was the only immune exposure information available for the cohort. In vitro tests confirmed that a few of the cytomegalovirus-associated TCR beta chains recognize cytomegalovirus antigens. In a later analysis, the rate of TCR association differed among HLA loci, with DRB1 alleles having the most associated TCRs and HLA-C alleles having the fewest. The authors suggested that the approach could potentially be generalized to other disease states and immunological phenotypes. An earlier analysis of several hundred of the donors showed that most TCR beta V segments appeared in productive rearrangements either about 87% or about 30% of the time, which broadly matched IMGT annotations. Sequencing depth was assumed to be roughly uniform across donors in the presence/absence analyses, though that assumption may not hold. In the study, 150 to 200 TCR beta chains were listed as associated with cytomegalovirus. When HLA alleles, especially DR and DQ, strongly co-occurred, attributing TCR associations to individual alleles was difficult. In a later analysis, 16,951 TCR beta sequences were associated with specific HLA alleles at a false discovery rate of 0.05. In a later analysis, several top co-occurrence clusters were reported to appear linked to parvovirus B19, influenza, CMV and Epstein-Barr virus. Correlated functional status among segregating V segments might be attributable to linkage disequilibrium, but an unknown experimental factor could not be ruled out. Most TCR sequences were observed very rarely across donors, whereas some public TCRs were present in many individuals. In a later genetic analysis, a missense DCLRE1C variant was associated with V-gene and J-gene trimming of TCR beta chains, and the association was replicated in an independent cohort. A further reported finding was that TCR beta sequences accurately predicted the HLA-A and HLA-B alleles for most subjects in the first cohort. According to a later genetic analysis, donors in an Asian-associated ancestry cluster had fewer N-insertions in productive TCRs than the approximately 630-donor mean. According to a later analysis, most CMV-associated TCR beta chains appeared to be HLA-restricted, and the HLA associations seemed to be driven largely by CMV exposure. Roughly 15 rarely observed V segments, including chromosome 9 orphons, were excluded from the earlier analysis of almost 600 of the donors because counts were too low.

The library was built by means of the immunoSEQ multiplex PCR assay. For the multiplex PCR, a mixture combining 60 forward primers for TCR Vbeta segments and 13 reverse primers for TCR Jbeta segments was used. The CDR3 region of rearranged TCR beta genes was amplified from genomic DNA with a multiplex PCR assay. Amplified TCR beta libraries were sequenced as 87-base-pair reads on the Illumina HiSeq System. The study's own analysis went as follows. Across the 670 or so repertoires, a later analysis counted tens of millions of unique TCR beta chains, 9.5 million to 12 million of which were shared by at least two donors. Raw reads were error-corrected and collapsed into unique sequences with a nearest-neighbor algorithm that merged closely related sequences to remove PCR and sequencing errors. V, D and J gene segments were assigned by aligning CDR3 sequences to IMGT reference sequences. For a sequence to be retained, a match of at least six nucleotides was required to both a V gene segment and a J gene segment. Rearrangements were called productive when the CDR3 lacked stop codons and stayed in frame with V and J; all others were non-productive. CDR3 was defined by IMGT convention, running from the second conserved V-encoded cysteine to the conserved J-encoded phenylalanine. The earlier analysis of 587 of the donors excluded sequences that lacked an unambiguous match to a single V gene segment. An earlier analysis of a few hundred of the donors called V segments functional above 56.7% productive rearrangements and segregating when the between-donor standard deviation exceeded 5%. A statistical classification framework was built for diagnosing cytomegalovirus status from the catalog of TCR beta chain sequences. A later analysis assigned V and J genes by comparing TCR nucleotide sequences with IMGT/GENE-DB human TR gene sequences. A later analysis assigned CDR3 sequences and most-parsimonious VDJ recombination scenarios with the TCRdist pipeline. A later analysis defined each TCR beta chain by its CDR3 amino acid sequence plus V-gene family, and excluded reads lacking a unique V-gene family. To address suspected cross-contamination and a sequencing artifact, a later analysis removed around 590 highly shared, low-generation-probability nucleotide sequences. A later analysis calculated a clonal expansion index for each public chain from normalized within-repertoire ranks of inferred template counts. Generation probabilities in a later analysis came from a VDJ recombination model fitted to out-of-frame rearrangements, and those results were checked against IGoR. A later analysis scored TCR-TCR, TCR-HLA and TCR-CMV co-occurrence with hypergeometric tests, applying a repertoire-size bias correction to TCR pairs. In a later analysis, false discovery rates were estimated by permuting HLA or CMV assignments 20 times. In a later analysis, co-occurring TCRs were grouped using DBSCAN, and TCRdist sequence similarity was added for clustering within HLA-allele-positive subsets. Co-occurrence clustering excluded repertoires with fewer than 30,000 or more than 120,000 public chains, plus five with anomalous nucleotide sharing. TCRdb took over this immuneACCESS table, retaining in-frame rearrangements with V and J assigned. Such tables are incomplete; in checked studies, under half of the missing clones stem from an unresolved V gene, and the remainder is unexplained. Clone size and the V and J calls come from that table; the DNA yielded D and trimming. This sample has approximately 170,000 clones in its table, and around 68% of those were observed once. Of the sample, 2.5% to 3% is held by the ten largest clones.

This clonotype originated in a middle-aged woman in good health and CMV-seropositive. The sequencing sample was made of PBMCs.

The sequence in DNA is TGTGCCACCCTGACTAGCGGGAGCTTCCACGAGCAGTACTTC. Translated, this gives CATLTSGSFHEQYF. The rearranged chain carries TRBV28 and TRBJ2-7, and 12 junction bases match TRBD2. Here V drops 10 bases and J drops 5 bases, and the junction holds 9 bases not matched to any gene. From cysteine to phenylalanine, the CDR3 is 14 amino acids long. The retained sequence is limited to the CDR3, 42 bases, with the frame set at the first base. Reading the germline V gene gives CDR1 MDHEN and CDR2 SYDVKM.